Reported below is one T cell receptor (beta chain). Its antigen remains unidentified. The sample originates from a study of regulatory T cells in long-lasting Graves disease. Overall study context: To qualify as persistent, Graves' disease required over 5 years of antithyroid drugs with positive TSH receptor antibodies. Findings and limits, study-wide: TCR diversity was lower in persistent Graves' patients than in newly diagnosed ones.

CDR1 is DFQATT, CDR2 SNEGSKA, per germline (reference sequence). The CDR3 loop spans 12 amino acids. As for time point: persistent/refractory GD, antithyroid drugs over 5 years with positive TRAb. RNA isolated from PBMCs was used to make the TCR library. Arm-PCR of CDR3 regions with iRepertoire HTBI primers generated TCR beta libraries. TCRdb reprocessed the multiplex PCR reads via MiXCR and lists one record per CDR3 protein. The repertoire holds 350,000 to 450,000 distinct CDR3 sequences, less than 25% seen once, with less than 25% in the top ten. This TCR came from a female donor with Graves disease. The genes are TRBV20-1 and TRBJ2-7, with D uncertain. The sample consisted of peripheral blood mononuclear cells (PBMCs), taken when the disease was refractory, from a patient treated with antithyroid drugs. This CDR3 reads CNARFSGYEQYF. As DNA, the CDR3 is TGCAATGCCCGGTTTTCGGGCTACGAGCAGTACTTC.